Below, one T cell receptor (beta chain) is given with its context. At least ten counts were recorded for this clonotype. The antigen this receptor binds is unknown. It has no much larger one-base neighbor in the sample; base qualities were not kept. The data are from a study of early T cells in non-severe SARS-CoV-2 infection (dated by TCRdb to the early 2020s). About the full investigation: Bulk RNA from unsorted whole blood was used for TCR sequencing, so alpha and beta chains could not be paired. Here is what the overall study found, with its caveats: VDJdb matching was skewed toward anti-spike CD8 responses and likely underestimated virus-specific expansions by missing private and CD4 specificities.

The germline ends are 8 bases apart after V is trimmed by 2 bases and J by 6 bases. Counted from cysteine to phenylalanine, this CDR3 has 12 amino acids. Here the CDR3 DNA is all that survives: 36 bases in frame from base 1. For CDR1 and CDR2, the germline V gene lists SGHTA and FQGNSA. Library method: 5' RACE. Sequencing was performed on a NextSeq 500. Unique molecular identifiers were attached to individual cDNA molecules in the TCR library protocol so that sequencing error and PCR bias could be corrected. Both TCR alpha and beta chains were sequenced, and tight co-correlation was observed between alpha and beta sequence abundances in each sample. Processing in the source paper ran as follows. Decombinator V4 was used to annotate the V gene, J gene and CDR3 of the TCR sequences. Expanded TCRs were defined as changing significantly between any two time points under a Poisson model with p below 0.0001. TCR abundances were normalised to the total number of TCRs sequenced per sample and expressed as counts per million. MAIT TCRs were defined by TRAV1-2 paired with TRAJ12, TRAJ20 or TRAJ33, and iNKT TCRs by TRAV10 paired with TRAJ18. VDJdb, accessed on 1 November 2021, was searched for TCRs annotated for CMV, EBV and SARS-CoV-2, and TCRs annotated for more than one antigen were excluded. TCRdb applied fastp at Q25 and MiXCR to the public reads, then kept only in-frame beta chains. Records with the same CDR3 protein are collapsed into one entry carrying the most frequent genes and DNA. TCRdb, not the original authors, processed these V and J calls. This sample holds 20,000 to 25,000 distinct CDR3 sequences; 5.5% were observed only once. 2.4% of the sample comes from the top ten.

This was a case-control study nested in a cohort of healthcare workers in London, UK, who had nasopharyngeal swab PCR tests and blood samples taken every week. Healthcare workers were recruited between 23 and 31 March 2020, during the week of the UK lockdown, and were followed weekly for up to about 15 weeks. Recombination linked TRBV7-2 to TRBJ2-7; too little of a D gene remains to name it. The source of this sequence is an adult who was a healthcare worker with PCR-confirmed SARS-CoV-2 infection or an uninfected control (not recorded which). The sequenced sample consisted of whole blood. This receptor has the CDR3 CASSLSISEQYF. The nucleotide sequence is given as TGTGCCAGCAGCTTATCCATCTCCGAGCAGTACTTC.